These 25 T cell receptor beta chains were sequenced from one sample in a study of blood T cell repertoires in COVID-19. Using immunoSEQ multiplex PCR, the repertoire was profiled, and TCRdb retains in-frame clones only, with some absent. In the table there are roughly 72,000 clones, 90% of which are singletons. Sample: peripheral blood. These receptors all come from a human donor in a cohort sampled during active COVID-19.

The genes are TRBV7-9 and TRBJ1-5; no firm D call. The CDR3 contains 13 residues. The germline CDR1 and CDR2 sequences are SEHNR and FQNEAQ (reference sequence). The germline V and J ends were trimmed by 2 bases and 5 bases, with 7 bases remaining between them. In DNA, the CDR3 is TGTGCCAGCAGCTTAACGCCGGATCAGCCCCAGCATTTT. This codes for CASSLTPDQPQHF.

This clone was observed a single time. J is TRBJ2-5 and V is TRBV9; 9 bases match TRBD2. The germline V gene has CDR1 SGDLS and CDR2 YYNGEE. The V and J ends lost 0 bases and 3 bases, in that order; junction bases with no gene match: 3. CDR3 size: 15 residues. The CDR3 region has the DNA TGTGCCAGCAGCGTAGAGGGCGGGAGGGAAGAGACCCAGTACTTC. Amino acids: CASSVEGGREETQYF.

This clone was seen once. The CDR3 region has the DNA TGTGCCAGCAGTTTGGGACAGGGGAGCTCCTACAATGAGCAGTTCTTC. This gives the protein CASSLGQGSSYNEQFF. The rearrangement uses TRBV6-4 and TRBJ2-1, with 10 bases lining up with TRBD1. V lost 5 bases to trimming and J lost 0 bases; unmatched junction nucleotides: 4. The CDR3 sequence is 16 residues long. In germline, CDR1 is MRHNA, CDR2 SNTAGT.

This chain links TRBV18 with TRBJ2-7, with TRBD1 as a possible D gene (5 bases). Germline values: CDR1 KGHSH, CDR2 LQKENI. The length of the CDR3 is 14 residues. V lost 3 bases to trimming and J lost 11 bases, with 20 bases between them. The CDR3 sequence: CASSPPNERFREYF. In DNA form, the CDR3 reads TGTGCCAGCTCACCCCCCAATGAAAGGTTCAGGGAGTACTTC.

V is TRBV5-6 and J is TRBJ2-4; TRBD1 might be the D (5 bases). The CDR3 has 13 residues. V shed 2 bases and J shed 11 bases, with 14 bases lying between them. The germline V gene has CDR1 SGHDT and CDR2 YYEEEE. In DNA form, the CDR3 reads TGTGCCAGCAGCTTAGTAGGACAACCACTTCAGTACTTC. This sequence encodes CASSLVGQPLQYF.

This chain uses TRBV27 with TRBJ2-1; D unclear. Germline V CDR1 and CDR2: MNHEY, SMNVEV (reference sequence). This CDR3 comprises 17 residues. Trimming pared 0 bases from V and 6 bases from J, leaving 18 bases between. DNA of the CDR3: TGTGCCAGCAGTTTATCGACCCCGAGGTTAGTTCCCAATGAGCAGTTCTTC. Its protein is CASSLSTPRLVPNEQFF.

A single count supports this clone. The J gene is TRBJ2-1, the V gene TRBV7-9, with D maybe TRBD1 (6 bases). The V gene lost 1 base and the J gene lost 6 bases, with 13 bases spanning the gap. The V gene's germline CDR1 is SEHNR and CDR2 FQNEAQ (reference sequence). The CDR3 covers 15 residues. Here the CDR3 reads CASSLGGPGSNEQFF. The CDR3 DNA sequence: TGTGCCAGCAGCTTAGGGGGGCCAGGAAGCAATGAGCAGTTCTTC. The entire variable domain, with the rest obtained from reference TRBV7-9 and TRBJ2-1, is as follows: DTGVSQNPRHKITKRGQNVTFRCDPISEHNRLYWYRQTLGQGPEFLTYFQNEAQLEKSRLLSDRFSAERPKGSFSTLEIQRTEQGDSAMYLCASSLGGPGSNEQFFGPGTRLTVL.

This rearrangement joins TRBV7-2 to TRBJ2-1; the match to TRBD1 covers 8 bases. Germline V gene data show CDR1 as SGHTA and CDR2 as FQGNSA. This CDR3 comprises 15 residues. With 5 bases clipped from V and 3 bases from J, the junction kept 6 bases outside the gene matches. CDR3 region: CASSLTGGVYNEQFF. In DNA form, the CDR3 reads TGTGCCAGCAGCCTAACAGGGGGAGTCTACAATGAGCAGTTCTTC.

The chain combines TRBV5-1 with TRBJ2-7, with 9 bases identical to TRBD1. The CDR3 sequence is 15 residues long. Germline CDR1 reads SGHRS; CDR2 reads YFSETQ. V lost 6 bases to trimming and J lost 3 bases; unmatched junction nucleotides: 10. In DNA form, the CDR3 reads TGCGCCAGCACCTATGGGACAGGGTCTATCTACGAGCAGTACTTC. The encoded protein is CASTYGTGSIYEQYF. Using reference TRBV5-1 and TRBJ2-7 for the parts outside the CDR3, the full variable domain is KAGVTQTPRYLIKTRGQQVTLSCSPISGHRSVSWYQQTPGQGLQFLFEYFSETQRNKGNFPGRFSGRQFSNSRSEMNVSTLELGDSALYLCASTYGTGSIYEQYFGPGTRLTVT.

The rearrangement links TRBV28 to TRBJ1-5; D possibly corresponds to TRBD1 (6 bases). CDR1 MDHEN and CDR2 SYDVKM come from the germline V gene. V shed 2 bases and J shed 5 bases, with 13 bases lying between them. This CDR3 contains 15 residues. CDR3 amino acids: CASSLGIRGYQPQHF. In DNA, the CDR3 is TGTGCCAGCAGTTTAGGGATCAGGGGCTATCAGCCCCAGCATTTT.

V usage is TRBV6-6 and J usage is TRBJ1-5; 8 bases are a match to TRBD1. This CDR3 has 13 residues. Trimming cost V 6 bases and J 9 bases; bases outside gene matches: 7. CDR1 is MNHNY, CDR2 SVGAGI, per germline (reference sequence). The CDR3 loop is CASSRQGPLPQHF. DNA for the CDR3: TGTGCCAGCAGCCGACAGGGGCCGCTGCCCCAGCATTTT.

This rearrangement joins TRBV9 to TRBJ2-1, with TRBD2 matching 8 bases. CDR3 length: 15 amino acids. Trimming at V came to 3 bases and at J to 9 bases, leaving 11 bases not matched to a gene. Germline CDR1 and CDR2: SGDLS and YYNGEE. CDR3 in DNA: TGTGCCAGCAGCGGCGGCGAGCGGGGGTGGGGTGAGCAGTTCTTC. It codes for CASSGGERGWGEQFF.

J is TRBJ2-3 and V is TRBV11-2; TRBD2 is a possible D gene (6 bases). The CDR3 consists of 16 residues. V was clipped by 5 bases and J by 2 bases, with 17 bases between them. Germline V CDR1 and CDR2: SGHAT, FQNNGV. The CDR3 coding sequence is TGTGCCAGCAGCCCCAGGCTTGGCGGGAACACAGATACGCAGTATTTT. It specifies CASSPRLGGNTDTQYF.

The genes are TRBV9 and TRBJ1-4; D perhaps matches TRBD1 (6 bases). Trimming cost V 1 base and J 8 bases, with 12 bases left between them. The CDR3 contains 14 residues. The germline gives CDR1 SGDLS, CDR2 YYNGEE. CDR3 residues: CASSVSGAREKLFF. The CDR3 DNA reads TGTGCCAGCAGCGTATCAGGGGCTCGGGAAAAACTGTTTTTT. Full variable domain (rest looked up from reference TRBV9 and TRBJ1-4): DSGVTQTPKHLITATGQRVTLRCSPRSGDLSVYWYQQSLDQGLQFLIQYYNGEERAKGNILERFSAQQFPDLHSELNLSSLELGDSALYFCASSVSGAREKLFFGSGTQLSVL.

In nucleotides, the CDR3 is TGTGCCAGCAGCGCCTCCGGGACAGTTCGTGAAAAACTGTTTTTT. Its translation: CASSASGTVREKLFF. V and J are TRBV9 and TRBJ1-4; TRBD1 matches at 7 bases. The J segment lost 7 bases and the V segment lost 3 bases, leaving 9 bases of the junction unmatched. Germline V lookup: CDR1 SGDLS, CDR2 YYNGEE. CDR3 length: 15 amino acids.

The chain carries TRBV5-1 and TRBJ2-5, with TRBD2 matching 9 bases. Germline V lookup: CDR1 SGHRS, CDR2 YFSETQ. V shed 0 bases and J 3 bases; nucleotides not matched to a gene: 6. CDR3 length: 16 amino acids. In DNA form, the CDR3 reads TGCGCCAGCAGCTTGGGTTCTAGCGGGGTTGAAGAGACCCAGTACTTC. Residues: CASSLGSSGVEETQYF.

This clone was found once. This chain connects TRBV24-1 to TRBJ1-4; D call uncertain. Trimming took off 4 bases at V and 7 bases at J, with 9 bases between the two ends. The V gene's germline CDR1 is KGHDR and CDR2 SFDVKD. This CDR3 has 13 amino acids. CDR3 coding DNA: TGTGCCACCAGTGACGGGGTGGGTGAAAAACTGTTTTTT. Protein product: CATSDGVGEKLFF.

J is TRBJ1-4 and V is TRBV19; unclear D gene. The CDR3 sequence is 13 residues long. V was trimmed by 11 bases and J by 8 bases, leaving 18 bases between them. The germline V gene encodes CDR1 LNHDA and CDR2 SQIVND (reference sequence). The CDR3 is CASSLVVGEKLFF. Here the CDR3 DNA reads TGTGCCTCTTCCTTGGTAGTCGGGGAAAAACTGTTTTTT. Full variable domain (remainder filled in from reference TRBV19 and TRBJ1-4): DGGITQSPKYLFRKEGQNVTLSCEQNLNHDAMYWYRQDPGQGLRLIYYSQIVNDFQKGDIAEGYSVSREKKESFPLTVTSAQKNPTAFYLCASSLVVGEKLFFGSGTQLSVL.

The rearrangement uses TRBV12-3 or TRBV12-4 and TRBJ2-7; possibly TRBD2 for D (6 bases). V was shortened by 5 bases and J by 4 bases, with 12 bases between the two germline ends. This CDR3 is 13 amino acids long. The CDR3 bases are TGTGCCAGCAGTCCGCGGGGCAGGTACGAGCAGTACTTC. Its translation: CASSPRGRYEQYF.

This clone came up a few times. The rearrangement uses TRBV7-8 and TRBJ1-2; tentatively, D is TRBD1 (5 bases). Germline V CDR1 and CDR2: SGHVS, FQNEAQ. With 2 bases removed from V and 3 bases from J, the gap between germline ends came to 13 bases. This CDR3 has 15 residues. The CDR3 nucleotides read TGTGCCAGCAGCTTATTGACAGCCAAACACTATGGCTACACCTTC. This gives the protein CASSLLTAKHYGYTF.

V usage is TRBV2 and J usage is TRBJ1-1; a possible D gene is TRBD1 (5 bases). Germline-derived CDR1 and CDR2 are SNHLY and FYNNEI. The CDR3 runs 12 residues. The germline V and J ends were trimmed by 4 bases and 7 bases, with 10 bases remaining between them. In nucleotides, the CDR3 is TGTGCCAGCAGTGGACAGTACTATGAAGCTTTCTTT. It translates to CASSGQYYEAFF.

The chain carries TRBV5-4 and TRBJ2-3, with 10 nucleotides matching TRBD2. This CDR3 spans 16 amino acids. V lost 2 bases to trimming and J lost 5 bases; unmatched junction nucleotides: 8. The germline V gene encodes CDR1 SGHNT and CDR2 YYREEE (reference sequence). The CDR3 DNA is TGTGCCAGCAGCTTTGGTCCACTAGCGGGGTTAGATACGCAGTATTTT. It translates to CASSFGPLAGLDTQYF.

V gene TRBV19 combines with J gene TRBJ1-5; TRBD1 matches 9 bases. The ends lost 7 bases at V and 7 bases at J; junction bases unmatched: 8. Germline-derived CDR1 and CDR2 are LNHDA and SQIVND (reference sequence). This CDR3 contains 14 residues. CDR3 protein: CASKLGTGNQPQHF. CDR3 bases: TGTGCCAGTAAGTTGGGGACAGGGAACCAGCCCCAGCATTTT.

The chain is built from TRBV7-9 and TRBJ2-7; 8 bases fit TRBD2. Germline V gene data show CDR1 as SEHNR and CDR2 as FQNEAQ (reference sequence). V lost 3 bases, J lost 6 bases, and 10 bases stayed unmatched. The CDR3 is made up of 15 amino acids. CDR3 sequence: CASSLTGTSSFEQYF. CDR3 bases: TGTGCCAGCAGCTTGACCGGGACTAGTTCTTTCGAGCAGTACTTC.

The gene calls are TRBV11-3 and TRBJ2-5, with D uncertain. V was shortened by 0 bases and J by 5 bases, with 4 bases between the two germline ends. The CDR3 has 12 residues. The germline V gene encodes CDR1 SGHNT and CDR2 YENEEA. The CDR3, as DNA: TGTGCCAGCAGCTTAGATCGGGAGACCCAGTACTTC. Protein sequence: CASSLDRETQYF.